These 17 T cell receptor beta chains share one sample of origin, sequenced in a study of T cells expressing NK-cell markers (dated by TCRdb to the early 2020s). Libraries were prepared through 5' RACE. Sequencing was performed on an Illumina HiSeq 2000. Through TCRdb reprocessing, the reads give one entry per CDR3 protein sequence; DNA is omitted. The sample's own table lists hundreds of thousands of distinct CDR3 sequences. Of the sample, over 4% is held by the ten largest clones. The sequencing input was blood T cells: a sorted CD56 or NKG2C T cell subset, CD4+ or CD8+ T cells, or bulk PBMC T cells (not recorded which). The receptors shown here come from a man aged 18-69 years in good health.

The V and J genes are TRBV12-3 or TRBV12-4 and TRBJ2-7; TCRdb gives TRBD2 as the D gene, but with no DNA this cannot be confirmed. This CDR3 has 15 residues. The CDR3: CASTQRGGPFYEQYF.

The J gene is TRBJ2-7, the V gene TRBV20-1; TCRdb calls TRBD1, which cannot be checked without DNA. CDR3 length: 14 residues. CDR1 DFQATT and CDR2 SNEGSKA come from the germline V gene (reference sequence). The CDR3 is CSASKPRGPYEQYF.

The chain joins TRBV7-9 to TRBJ2-5; the TCRdb D gene call, TRBD1, has no DNA to confirm it. Germline lookup yields CDR1 SEHNR and CDR2 FQNEAQ (reference sequence). The CDR3 spans 15 residues. CDR3 residues: CASRSSRGREETQYF.

This chain joins TRBV5-1 and TRBJ1-1; the D call of TRBD1 rests on TCRdb alone, since no DNA is present to check it. Germline V gene lookup returns CDR1 SGHRS and CDR2 YFSETQ. The CDR3 consists of 15 residues. CDR3 region: CASSSISGLNTEAFF.

CDR3 protein: CASRFRGSNIQYF. This chain uses TRBV2 with TRBJ2-4; the TCRdb call, TRBD1, lacks DNA for checking. The germline V gene has CDR1 SNHLY and CDR2 FYNNEI. The CDR3 contains 13 residues. The full variable domain, its missing parts supplied by reference TRBV2 and TRBJ2-4, is EPEVTQTPSHQVTQMGQEVILRCVPISNHLYFYWYRQILGQKVEFLVSFYNNEISEKSEIFDDQFSVERPDGSNFTLKIRSTKLEDSAMYFCASRFRGSNIQYFGAGTRLSVL.

This rearrangement joins TRBV5-1 to TRBJ1-3; checking the TCRdb D call of TRBD1 is not possible without DNA. CDR3 length: 17 amino acids. Germline CDR1 reads SGHRS; CDR2 reads YFSETQ. CDR3 residues: CASSLGPQGTPGNTIYF.

The chain joins TRBV5-5 to TRBJ2-1; TCRdb designates TRBD2, a call that cannot be tested without DNA. The CDR3 loop spans 15 amino acids. Per germline, CDR1 SGHKS and CDR2 YYEKEE (reference sequence). CDR3 sequence: CASRPLAGGWGGQFF.

The chain uses TRBV12-3 or TRBV12-4 and TRBJ2-5; as DNA is missing, the TRBD1 call by TCRdb cannot be tested. CDR3 length: 11 amino acids. The CDR3 here is CASTSRGPQYF.

The rearrangement uses TRBV7-7 and TRBJ2-5; TCRdb names TRBD1, which stays unverified in the absence of DNA. Germline V gives CDR1 SSHAT, CDR2 FNYEAQ (reference sequence). The CDR3 totals 19 residues. The CDR3 loop is CASSSTRPGQGRWQETQYF.

V is TRBV7-9 and J is TRBJ2-4; lacking DNA, the TRBD2 call made by TCRdb goes unchecked. This CDR3 is 14 amino acids long. Germline V gene lookup returns CDR1 SEHNR and CDR2 FQNEAQ (reference sequence). The CDR3 loop reads CATEGGIAKNIQYF. Variable domain in full (rest from reference TRBV7-9 and TRBJ2-4): DTGVSQNPRHKITKRGQNVTFRCDPISEHNRLYWYRQTLGQGPEFLTYFQNEAQLEKSRLLSDRFSAERPKGSFSTLEIQRTEQGDSAMYLCATEGGIAKNIQYFGAGTRLSVL.

The chain couples TRBV27 to TRBJ1-2. This CDR3 contains 14 residues. Germline loops: CDR1 MNHEY, CDR2 SMNVEV (reference sequence). The chain's CDR3 is CASSLGGFNYGYTF.

The V call is TRBV5-1, the J call TRBJ2-7; TCRdb lists TRBD2, though no DNA is available to test this call. The CDR3 contains 15 residues. Germline-derived CDR1 and CDR2 are SGHRS and YFSETQ. CDR3 sequence reads: CASSSRAGSPYEQYF. The variable domain in full, with the rest retrieved from reference TRBV5-1 and TRBJ2-7, is KAGVTQTPRYLIKTRGQQVTLSCSPISGHRSVSWYQQTPGQGLQFLFEYFSETQRNKGNFPGRFSGRQFSNSRSEMNVSTLELGDSALYLCASSSRAGSPYEQYFGPGTRLTVT.

V gene TRBV7-2 combines with J gene TRBJ1-2; TCRdb indicates TRBD1, and absent DNA this call remains unverified. The CDR3 loop spans 15 amino acids. Germline assignment: CDR1 SGHTA and CDR2 FQGNSA. The CDR3: CASSYISRGDRGYTF.

V gene TRBV29-1 combines with J gene TRBJ2-3; TCRdb gives TRBD1 as the D gene, but with no DNA this cannot be confirmed. This CDR3 has 14 amino acids. Germline values: CDR1 SQVTM, CDR2 ANQGSEA. The CDR3 region is CSVEVGQAPDTQYF.

The CDR3 loop reads CSARDRAVNQPQHF. The chain has TRBV20-1 and TRBJ1-5. The CDR3 contains 14 residues. Germline lookup yields CDR1 DFQATT and CDR2 SNEGSKA (reference sequence).

V usage is TRBV6-1 and J usage is TRBJ1-5; TCRdb's D call, TRBD1, is unchecked because there is no DNA. Germline V lookup: CDR1 MNHNS, CDR2 SASEGT. The CDR3 has 16 amino acids. CDR3 region: CASYPGRVFSNQPQHF.

V is TRBV20-1 and J is TRBJ2-1; TCRdb names TRBD1, which stays unverified in the absence of DNA. Germline V gives CDR1 DFQATT, CDR2 SNEGSKA (reference sequence). CDR3 length: 15 amino acids. The CDR3 sequence is CSAREQGARVNEQFF.